The T cell receptor (beta chain) under discussion was sequenced for a study of identical twins. Study-wide points: Cord blood beta clonotypes that were abundant carried fewer insertions, and memory repertoires showed no such trend. Alpha sequences that were out-of-frame and twin-shared showed an excess of low generation probability.

The J segment lost 5 bases and the V segment lost 1 base, leaving 2 bases of the junction unmatched. Germline lookup yields CDR1 SNHLY and CDR2 FYNNEI. CDR3 length: 15 residues. This clonotype came up once. The antigen remains undetermined. Unique molecular identifiers were present on the cDNA, and a universal primer site came from template switching. Each CDR3 protein gets one entry after TCRdb re-called the 5' RACE reads with MiXCR. The sample gives roughly 200,000 distinct CDR3 sequences, around a sixth of which show up once; 40% to 45% is in the top ten. These data were also reused for a study on T cells expressing NK-cell markers. This second study notes: These clonotypes additionally ranked first within the CD3+CD56-NKG2C+ fraction of several donors.

The genes are TRBV2 and TRBJ2-5; the match to TRBD2 covers 12 bases. The sequenced material came from CD8+ T cells sorted from blood. This receptor was obtained from a woman between 18 and 29 years old in good health. The CDR3 here is CASSEGTSGRETQYF. For the CDR3, the DNA is TGTGCCAGCAGTGAAGGAACTAGCGGGAGGGAGACCCAGTACTTC.